The 15 T cell receptor beta chains below all came from one sample that was sequenced in a study of PD-L1 blockade in urothelial cancer. Regarding time point: peripheral blood 6 weeks after treatment start. Assay used: immunoSEQ multiplex PCR; TCRdb lists only in-frame clones, some missing. Of about 76,000 clones detected, 75% to 95% appear once; the ten largest clones hold about 0.87%. The material was PBMCs, obtained around atezolizumab (anti-PD-L1) treatment. These receptors all come from a woman older than 75 with urothelial cancer.

CDR3 nucleotides: TGTGCCAGCAGTGAAATGTATACAGGTAGCAATGAGCAGTTCTTC. This encodes CASSEMYTGSNEQFF. This rearrangement joins TRBV2 to TRBJ2-1; TRBD1 is a possible D gene (5 bases). There are 15 residues in the CDR3. CDR1 and CDR2 from the germline V gene are SNHLY and FYNNEI. Trimming left V 2 bases short and J 6 bases short, with 14 bases between.

The CDR3 DNA reads TGTGCCAGCAGCTTAGAGCCTAGCGGGAGAGGGGGTCGGGGGGAGCTGTTTTTT. Translation gives CASSLEPSGRGGRGELFF. The chain carries TRBV11-2 and TRBJ2-2, with 10 bases fitting TRBD2. Trimming removed 0 bases from V and 8 bases from J; junction bases left unmatched: 12. This CDR3 has 18 amino acids. Germline V lookup: CDR1 SGHAT, CDR2 FQNNGV. The full variable domain, its missing parts supplied by reference TRBV11-2 and TRBJ2-2, is EAGVAQSPRYKIIEKRQSVAFWCNPISGHATLYWYQQILGQGPKLLIQFQNNGVVDDSQLPKDRFSAERLKGVDSTLKIQPAKLEDSAVYLCASSLEPSGRGGRGELFFGEGSRLTVL.

V is TRBV5-6 and J is TRBJ2-7; no definite D call. The CDR3 totals 14 residues. Germline lookup yields CDR1 SGHDT and CDR2 YYEEEE. The ends were cut back, 5 bases at V and 2 bases at J, with 14 bases in the middle. CDR3 loop: CASRPRIGTYEQYF. CDR3 coding DNA: TGTGCCAGCAGACCTAGAATCGGAACCTACGAGCAGTACTTC.

This clone occurred once. The chain carries TRBV6-1 and TRBJ2-3; perhaps TRBD2 as D (5 bases). V lost 2 bases to trimming and J lost 3 bases, with 12 bases between them. The CDR3 extends over 15 amino acids. Looked up from germline, CDR1 is MNHNS and CDR2 is SASEGT. For the CDR3, the DNA is TGTGCCAGCAGTGAAACGTCCCTAGCAACAGATACGCAGTATTTT. Protein product: CASSETSLATDTQYF.

The chain carries TRBV30 and TRBJ2-1; D unresolved. In germline, CDR1 is GTSNPN, CDR2 SVGIG (reference sequence). The germline V and J ends were trimmed by 8 bases and 6 bases, with 2 bases remaining between them. The CDR3 spans 8 residues. Written as DNA, the CDR3 is TGTGCCCTCAATGAGCAGTTCTTC. This codes for CALNEQFF.

The chain links TRBV4-1 to TRBJ1-1; D not resolved. The V gene's germline CDR1 is MGHRA and CDR2 YSYEKL. CDR3 size: 13 residues. V dropped 0 bases and J dropped 10 bases, with 12 bases sitting between them. The CDR3 here is CASSQDGGSGAFF. CDR3 DNA sequence: TGCGCCAGCAGCCAAGACGGAGGGAGTGGAGCTTTCTTT.

As for this clone: Germline and junction disagree at one end, which may indicate a read error. The chain couples TRBV4-1 to TRBJ2-1; possibly TRBD2 for D (7 bases). This CDR3 comprises 14 residues. Germline CDR1 MGHRA, CDR2 YSYEKL. The CDR3 region has the DNA TGCGCCAGCAGCCAAGCCGGCCTAGGGGGGGCACGGATCTTC. The encoded protein is CASSQAGLGGARIF.

This clone was picked up a small number of times. The CDR3 nucleotides read TGTGCCAGTAGTATCGGTTACAATGAGCAGTTCTTC. It specifies CASSIGYNEQFF. The chain employs TRBV19 and TRBJ2-1; D unclear. The CDR3 sequence is 12 residues long. Germline-derived CDR1 and CDR2 are LNHDA and SQIVND (reference sequence). V lost 3 bases, J lost 4 bases, and 4 bases lay in between.

The V gene is TRBV19, the J gene TRBJ2-5; TRBD1 matches at 9 bases. After removal of 6 bases from V and 3 bases from J, the junction contained 8 bases not matched to a gene. CDR1 and CDR2 from the germline V gene are LNHDA and SQIVND (reference sequence). The CDR3 is 15 residues long. The CDR3 sequence: CASRNTGGFKETQYF. CDR3 DNA: TGTGCCAGTAGGAATACAGGGGGCTTCAAAGAGACCCAGTACTTC.

The chain uses TRBV27 and TRBJ1-1; 10 nucleotides agree with TRBD1. Germline CDR1 reads MNHEY; CDR2 reads SMNVEV (reference sequence). The CDR3 sequence is 14 residues long. The ends lost 5 bases at V and 1 base at J; junction bases unmatched: 1. DNA of the CDR3: TGTGCCAGCAGTCGGACAGGGGGGAACACTGAAGCTTTCTTT. Protein: CASSRTGGNTEAFF.

V usage is TRBV28 and J usage is TRBJ1-2, with unresolved D. Germline values: CDR1 MDHEN, CDR2 SYDVKM. The CDR3 has 15 amino acids. Trimming cost V 2 bases and J 6 bases, with 16 bases left between them. DNA for the CDR3: TGTGCCAGCAGTTTAATGTTAGAGATGAGTAATGGCTACACCTTC. The encoded protein is CASSLMLEMSNGYTF.

The J gene is TRBJ2-1, the V gene TRBV20-1; unclear D gene. The CDR3 length is 11 residues. CDR1 is DFQATT and CDR2 is SNEGSKA in the germline V gene (reference sequence). V lost 6 bases, J lost 9 bases, and 12 bases lay in between. The CDR3 region has the DNA TGCAGTGCAACGTCTCCGGGTGAGCAGTTCTTC. It is translated as CSATSPGEQFF.

This chain joins TRBV4-1 and TRBJ1-3; unclear D gene. This CDR3 region has 14 residues. CDR1 is MGHRA and CDR2 is YSYEKL in the germline V gene. V lost 1 base to trimming and J lost 0 bases, with 4 bases between them. The CDR3 region has the DNA TGCGCCAGCAGCCAAGGGAGCTCTGGAAACACCATATATTTT. Its protein is CASSQGSSGNTIYF.

The chain uses TRBV2 and TRBJ2-5, with D tentatively TRBD2 (5 bases). Germline V gene lookup returns CDR1 SNHLY and CDR2 FYNNEI. The V and J ends lost 10 bases and 0 bases respectively, with 12 bases between them. This CDR3 is built from 13 residues. CDR3 amino acids: CAITSGDQETQYF. In DNA, the CDR3 is TGTGCCATCACTTCCGGGGACCAAGAGACCCAGTACTTC.

J is TRBJ1-5 and V is TRBV19, with 8 bases aligning to TRBD1. The CDR3 is 15 residues long. V shed 4 bases, J shed 4 bases, and the junction held 6 bases outside the gene matches. Germline values: CDR1 LNHDA, CDR2 SQIVND (reference sequence). The CDR3 DNA reads as TGTGCCAGTAGTACGGGACAGGTCGAAAATCAGCCCCAGCATTTT. It is translated as CASSTGQVENQPQHF.